Below, 8 T cell receptor beta chains from the same sample are listed, as sequenced in a study of T cell changes during pregnancy in multiple sclerosis. Libraries were prepared by immunoSEQ multiplex PCR; TCRdb keeps only in-frame clonotypes and omits some of them. The sample contains about 55,000 clones, around 94% of which appear only once. The sequenced sample was CD8+ T cells from peripheral blood mononuclear cells, obtained in the third trimester of pregnancy. Source of these receptors: a female donor with multiple sclerosis, enrolled in a pregnancy study.

The rearrangement uses TRBV7-9 and TRBJ2-3, with D perhaps TRBD1 (5 bases). The CDR3 is 14 amino acids. CDR1 is SEHNR and CDR2 is FQNEAQ in the germline V gene (reference sequence). Trimming shortened V by 4 bases and J by 2 bases, and 10 bases separated the two germline ends. The CDR3: CASSSTAFTDTQYF. Written as DNA, the CDR3 is TGTGCCAGCAGCTCGACAGCTTTCACAGATACGCAGTATTTT.

This clone appeared a few times. The chain links TRBV27 to TRBJ2-1, with 10 bases lining up with TRBD1. V lost 0 bases to trimming and J lost 9 bases; unmatched junction nucleotides: 5. CDR3 length equals 15 residues. CDR1 is MNHEY and CDR2 is SMNVEV in the germline V gene (reference sequence). This CDR3 is CASSLSTGGVGEQFF. The CDR3 coding sequence is TGTGCCAGCAGTTTATCGACAGGGGGCGTGGGTGAGCAGTTCTTC.

The chain recombines TRBV23-1 with TRBJ2-3; TRBD2 matches 9 bases. TRBV23-1 qualifies as an ORF whose function is uncertain. The CDR3 extends over 17 amino acids. V shed 0 bases, J shed 4 bases, and the junction held 8 bases outside the gene matches. CDR3 coding DNA: TGCGCCAGCAGTCAATCGGGAGCTAGCGGGAATCCAGATACGCAGTATTTT. Its protein product is CASSQSGASGNPDTQYF.

The genes are TRBV6-5 and TRBJ2-1, with D tentatively TRBD2 (6 bases). V shed 2 bases and J shed 4 bases, with 12 bases lying between them. The CDR3 loop spans 15 amino acids. Germline loops: CDR1 MNHEY, CDR2 SVGAGI. The CDR3 region is CASSYEAGPYNEQFF. The CDR3 DNA follows: TGTGCCAGCAGTTACGAGGCGGGACCGTACAATGAGCAGTTCTTC.

The V call is TRBV12-1, the J call TRBJ2-7; the table gives TRBD1 as D, unverified against the DNA. TRBV12-1 is a pseudogene locus. The CDR3 runs to 16 residues. In nucleotides, the CDR3 is TGTGCCAGCAGCTTTAAAGACAGGGGTAAATTCAGCGAGCAGTACTTC. The encoded protein is CASSFKDRGKFSEQYF.

The gene calls are TRBV28 and TRBJ2-7; the D gene is possibly TRBD1 (5 bases). The germline V and J ends were trimmed by 4 bases and 6 bases, with 10 bases remaining between them. Per the germline V gene, CDR1 is MDHEN and CDR2 is SYDVKM. The CDR3 totals 12 residues. The CDR3 nucleotides are TGTGCCAGCAGTTCGCAGGGAACCGAGCAGTACTTC. This gives the protein CASSSQGTEQYF.

This clone was observed once. The chain is built from TRBV19 and TRBJ2-1, with 11 bases identical to TRBD2. CDR3 length: 13 amino acids. Trimming cost V 10 bases and J 9 bases; bases outside gene matches: 8. Germline CDR1 and CDR2: LNHDA and SQIVND (reference sequence). The CDR3 DNA sequence: TGTGCCATTTACTCGGGGACTAGCGGTGAGCAGTTCTTC. This translates into CAIYSGTSGEQFF.

The chain couples TRBV4-1 to TRBJ2-6; perhaps TRBD1 as D (5 bases). V lost 6 bases and J 2 bases, leaving 11 bases between the germline ends. Germline-derived CDR1 and CDR2 are MGHRA and YSYEKL. The CDR3 contains 15 residues. The CDR3 coding sequence is TGCGCCAGCAGGGGGCCAGGGACTGGGGCCAACGTCCTGACTTTC. Translated, it gives CASRGPGTGANVLTF.